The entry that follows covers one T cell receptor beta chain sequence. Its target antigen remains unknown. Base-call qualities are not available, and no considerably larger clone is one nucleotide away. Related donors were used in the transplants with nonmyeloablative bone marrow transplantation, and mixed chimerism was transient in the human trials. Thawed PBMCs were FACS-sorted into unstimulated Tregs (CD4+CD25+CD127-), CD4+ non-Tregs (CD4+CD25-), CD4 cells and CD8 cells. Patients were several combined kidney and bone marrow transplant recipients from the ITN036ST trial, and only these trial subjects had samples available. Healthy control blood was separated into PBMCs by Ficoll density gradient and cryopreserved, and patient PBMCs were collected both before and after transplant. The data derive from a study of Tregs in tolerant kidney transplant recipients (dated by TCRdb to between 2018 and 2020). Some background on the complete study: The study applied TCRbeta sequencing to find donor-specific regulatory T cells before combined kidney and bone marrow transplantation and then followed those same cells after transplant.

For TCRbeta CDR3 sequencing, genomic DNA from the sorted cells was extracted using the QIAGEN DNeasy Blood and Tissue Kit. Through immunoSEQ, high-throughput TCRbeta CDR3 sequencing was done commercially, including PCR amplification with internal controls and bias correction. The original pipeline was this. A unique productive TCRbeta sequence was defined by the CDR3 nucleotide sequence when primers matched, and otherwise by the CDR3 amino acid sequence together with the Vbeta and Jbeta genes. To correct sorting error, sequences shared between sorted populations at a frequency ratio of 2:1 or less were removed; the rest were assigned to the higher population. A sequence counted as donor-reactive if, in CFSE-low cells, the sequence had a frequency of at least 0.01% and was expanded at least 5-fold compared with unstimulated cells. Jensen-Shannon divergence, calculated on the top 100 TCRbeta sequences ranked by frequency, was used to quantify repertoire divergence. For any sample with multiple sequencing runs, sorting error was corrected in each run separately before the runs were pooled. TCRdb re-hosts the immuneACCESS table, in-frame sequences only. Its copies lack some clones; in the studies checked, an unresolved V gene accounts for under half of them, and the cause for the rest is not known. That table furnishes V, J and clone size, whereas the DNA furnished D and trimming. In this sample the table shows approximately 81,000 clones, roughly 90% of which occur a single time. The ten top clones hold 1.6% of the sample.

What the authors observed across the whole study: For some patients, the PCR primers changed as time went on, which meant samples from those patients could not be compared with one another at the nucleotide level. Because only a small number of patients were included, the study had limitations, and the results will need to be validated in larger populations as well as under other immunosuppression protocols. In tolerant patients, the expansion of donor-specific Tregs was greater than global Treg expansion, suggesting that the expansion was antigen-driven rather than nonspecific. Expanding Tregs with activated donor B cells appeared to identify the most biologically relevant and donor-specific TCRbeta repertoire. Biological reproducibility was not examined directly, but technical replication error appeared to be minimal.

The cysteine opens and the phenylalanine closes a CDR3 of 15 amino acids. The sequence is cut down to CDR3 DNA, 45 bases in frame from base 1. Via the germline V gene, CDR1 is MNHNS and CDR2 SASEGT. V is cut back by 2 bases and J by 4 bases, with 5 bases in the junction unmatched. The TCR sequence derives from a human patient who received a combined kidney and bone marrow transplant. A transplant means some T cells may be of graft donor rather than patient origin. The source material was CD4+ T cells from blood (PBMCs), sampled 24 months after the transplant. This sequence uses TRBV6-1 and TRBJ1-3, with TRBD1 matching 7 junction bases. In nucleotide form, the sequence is TGTGCCAGCAGTGAACGGACAGGATACGGAAACACCATATATTTT. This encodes CASSERTGYGNTIYF.